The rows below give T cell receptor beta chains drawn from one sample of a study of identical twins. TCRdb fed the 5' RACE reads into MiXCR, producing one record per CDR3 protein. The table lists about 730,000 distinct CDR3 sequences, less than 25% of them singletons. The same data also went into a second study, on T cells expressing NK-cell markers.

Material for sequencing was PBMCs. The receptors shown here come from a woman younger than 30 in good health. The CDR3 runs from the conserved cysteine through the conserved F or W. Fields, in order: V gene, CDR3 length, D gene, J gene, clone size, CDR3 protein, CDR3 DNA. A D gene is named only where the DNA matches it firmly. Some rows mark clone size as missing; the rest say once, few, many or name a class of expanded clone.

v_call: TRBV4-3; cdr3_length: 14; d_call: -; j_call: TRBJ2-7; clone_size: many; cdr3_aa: CASSQDGGPYEQYF; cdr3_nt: TGCGCCAGCAGCCAAGATGGCGGACCCTACGAGCAGTACTTC
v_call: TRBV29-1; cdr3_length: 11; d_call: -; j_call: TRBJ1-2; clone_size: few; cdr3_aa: CSVAGGYGYTF; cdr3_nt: TGCAGCGTTGCGGGGGGCTATGGCTACACCTTC
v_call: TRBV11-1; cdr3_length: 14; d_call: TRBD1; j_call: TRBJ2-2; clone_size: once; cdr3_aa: CASSFRGRTGELFF; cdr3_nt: TGTGCCAGCAGCTTCAGGGGGCGCACCGGGGAGCTGTTTTTT
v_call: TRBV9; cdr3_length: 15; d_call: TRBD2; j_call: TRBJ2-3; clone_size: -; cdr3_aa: CASSVGGGLADTQYF; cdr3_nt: TGTGCCAGCAGCGTTGGCGGGGGGTTGGCAGATACGCAGTATTTT
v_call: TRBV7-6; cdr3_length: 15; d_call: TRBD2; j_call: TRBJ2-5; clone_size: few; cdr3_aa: CASSYSPGGEETQYF; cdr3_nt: TGTGCCAGCAGCTACAGCCCGGGAGGGGAAGAGACCCAGTACTTC
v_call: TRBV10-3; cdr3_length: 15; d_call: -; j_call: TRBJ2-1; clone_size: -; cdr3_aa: CAISESEAGVNEQFF; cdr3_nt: TGTGCCATCAGTGAGTCTGAAGCAGGGGTCAATGAGCAGTTCTTC
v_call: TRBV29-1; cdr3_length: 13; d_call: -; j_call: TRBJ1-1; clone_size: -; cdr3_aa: CSVLQQGNTEAFF; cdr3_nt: TGCAGCGTTCTACAACAGGGGAACACTGAAGCTTTCTTT
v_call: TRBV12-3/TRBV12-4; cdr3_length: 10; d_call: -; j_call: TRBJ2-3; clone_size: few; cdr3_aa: CASSGLAQYF; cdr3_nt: TGTGCCAGCAGTGGACTCGCGCAGTATTTT
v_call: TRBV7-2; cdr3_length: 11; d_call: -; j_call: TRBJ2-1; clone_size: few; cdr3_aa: CASRKSDEQFF; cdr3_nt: TGTGCCAGCAGGAAAAGCGATGAGCAGTTCTTC
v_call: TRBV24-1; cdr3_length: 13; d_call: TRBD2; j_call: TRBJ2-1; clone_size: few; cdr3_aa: CATSRGVGDEQFF; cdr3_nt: TGTGCCACCTCTCGGGGGGTGGGTGATGAGCAGTTCTTC
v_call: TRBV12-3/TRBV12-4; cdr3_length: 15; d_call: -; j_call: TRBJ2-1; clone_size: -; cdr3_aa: CASSSTRLGRDEQFF; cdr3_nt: TGTGCCAGCAGTTCGACTCGTCTTGGAAGGGATGAGCAGTTCTTC
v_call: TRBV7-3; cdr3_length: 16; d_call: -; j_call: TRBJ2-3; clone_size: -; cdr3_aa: CASSPNSGTSTDTQYF; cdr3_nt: TGTGCCAGCAGCCCCAATAGCGGAACTAGCACAGATACGCAGTATTTT
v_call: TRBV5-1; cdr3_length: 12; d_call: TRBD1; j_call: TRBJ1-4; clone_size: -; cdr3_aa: CASSGDRVQLFF; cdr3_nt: TGCGCCAGCAGCGGGGACAGGGTACAACTGTTTTTT
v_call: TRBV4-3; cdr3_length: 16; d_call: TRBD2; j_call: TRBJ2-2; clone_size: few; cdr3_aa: CASSQALAGGGGELFF; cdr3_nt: TGCGCCAGCAGCCAAGCTCTAGCGGGAGGAGGCGGGGAGCTGTTTTTT
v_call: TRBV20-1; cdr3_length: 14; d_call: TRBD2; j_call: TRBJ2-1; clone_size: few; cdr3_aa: CSATGTSVYNEQFF; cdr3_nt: TGCAGTGCTACCGGGACTAGCGTCTACAATGAGCAGTTCTTC
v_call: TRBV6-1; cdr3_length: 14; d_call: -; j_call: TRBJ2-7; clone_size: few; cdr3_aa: CASRNGQGYYEQYF; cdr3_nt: TGTGCCAGCAGAAACGGGCAGGGGTACTACGAGCAGTACTTC
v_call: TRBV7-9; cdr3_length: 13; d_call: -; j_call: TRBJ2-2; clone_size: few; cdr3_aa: CASSFQGGGELFF; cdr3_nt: TGTGCCAGCAGCTTTCAAGGTGGCGGGGAGCTGTTTTTT
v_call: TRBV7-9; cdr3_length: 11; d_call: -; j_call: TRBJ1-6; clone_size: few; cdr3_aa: CASSATTTLHF; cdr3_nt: TGTGCCAGCAGCGCCACTACCACCCTCCACTTT
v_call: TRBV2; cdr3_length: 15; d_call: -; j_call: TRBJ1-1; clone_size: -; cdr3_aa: CASSEVGDWNTEAFF; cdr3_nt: TGTGCCAGCAGTGAGGTAGGGGACTGGAACACTGAAGCTTTCTTT
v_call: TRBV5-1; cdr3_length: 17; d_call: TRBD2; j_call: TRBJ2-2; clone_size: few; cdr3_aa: CASSFGLAGVEAGELFF; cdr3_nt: TGCGCCAGCAGCTTCGGACTAGCGGGAGTTGAGGCCGGGGAGCTGTTTTTT
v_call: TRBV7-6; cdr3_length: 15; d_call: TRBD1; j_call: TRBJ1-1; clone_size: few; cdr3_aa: CASSLLDRAVTEAFF; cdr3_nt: TGTGCCAGCAGCTTGTTAGACAGGGCGGTGACTGAAGCTTTCTTT
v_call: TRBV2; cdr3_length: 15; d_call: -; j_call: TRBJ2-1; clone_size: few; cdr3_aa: CASSESGAFYNEQFF; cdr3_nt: TGTGCCAGCAGTGAATCCGGGGCCTTTTACAATGAGCAGTTCTTC
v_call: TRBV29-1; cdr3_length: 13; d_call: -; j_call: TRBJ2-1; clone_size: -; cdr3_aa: CSFCRGTYNEQFF; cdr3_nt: TGCAGCTTCTGCAGGGGAACCTACAATGAGCAGTTCTTC
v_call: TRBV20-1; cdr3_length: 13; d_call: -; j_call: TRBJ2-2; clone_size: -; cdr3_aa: CSARAHGTGELFF; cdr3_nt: TGCAGCGCCCGGGCCCACGGCACCGGGGAGCTGTTTTTT
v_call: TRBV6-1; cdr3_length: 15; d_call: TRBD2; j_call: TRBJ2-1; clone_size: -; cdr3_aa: CASSPSGRSSNEQFF; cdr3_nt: TGTGCCAGCAGTCCGAGCGGGAGGAGCAGCAATGAGCAGTTCTTC
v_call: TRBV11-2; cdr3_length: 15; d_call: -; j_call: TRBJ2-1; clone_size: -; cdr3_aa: CASSYGITPEDEQFF; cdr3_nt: TGTGCCAGCAGCTACGGCATTACCCCCGAGGATGAGCAGTTCTTC
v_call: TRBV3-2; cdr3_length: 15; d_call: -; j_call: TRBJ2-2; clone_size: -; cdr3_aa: CACSQEEGPTGELFF; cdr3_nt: TGTGCCTGCAGCCAAGAGGAGGGCCCTACCGGGGAGCTGTTTTTT
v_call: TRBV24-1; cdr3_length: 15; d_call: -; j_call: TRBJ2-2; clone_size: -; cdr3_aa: CATSDPTANTGELFF; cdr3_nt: TGTGCCACCAGTGACCCGACAGCGAACACCGGGGAGCTGTTTTTT
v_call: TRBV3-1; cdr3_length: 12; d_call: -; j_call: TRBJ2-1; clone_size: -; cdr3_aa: CASSQAPAEQFF; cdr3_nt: TGTGCCAGCAGCCAAGCTCCAGCAGAGCAGTTCTTC
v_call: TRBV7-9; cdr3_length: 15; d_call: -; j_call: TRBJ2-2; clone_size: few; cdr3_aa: CASSLGPGPQGELFF; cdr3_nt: TGTGCCAGCAGCTTAGGCCCGGGACCTCAAGGGGAGCTGTTTTTT
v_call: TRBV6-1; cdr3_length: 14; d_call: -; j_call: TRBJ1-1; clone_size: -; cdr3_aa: CASHPPQGGGEAFF; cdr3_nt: TGTGCCAGTCACCCACCGCAGGGAGGGGGTGAAGCTTTCTTT
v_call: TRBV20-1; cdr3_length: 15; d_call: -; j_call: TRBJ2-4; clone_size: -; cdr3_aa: CSARPPGTDKNIQYF; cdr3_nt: TGCAGTGCTAGGCCCCCAGGGACCGACAAAAACATTCAGTACTTC
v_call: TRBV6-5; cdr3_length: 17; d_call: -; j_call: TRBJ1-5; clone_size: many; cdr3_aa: CASSYGGEGYSNQPQHF; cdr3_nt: TGTGCCAGCAGTTACGGGGGTGAGGGATATAGCAATCAGCCCCAGCATTTT
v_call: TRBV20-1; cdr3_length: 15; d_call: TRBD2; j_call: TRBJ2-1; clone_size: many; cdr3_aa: CSATSGEGSYNEQFF; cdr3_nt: TGCAGTGCTACCTCCGGGGAGGGCTCCTACAATGAGCAGTTCTTC
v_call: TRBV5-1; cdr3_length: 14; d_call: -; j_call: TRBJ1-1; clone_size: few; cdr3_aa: CASSLLDGYTEAFF; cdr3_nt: TGCGCCAGCAGCCTTCTGGACGGCTACACTGAAGCTTTCTTT
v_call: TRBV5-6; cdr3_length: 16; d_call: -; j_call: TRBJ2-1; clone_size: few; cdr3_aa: CASSFAGPGYYNEQFF; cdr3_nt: TGTGCCAGCAGCTTTGCCGGCCCGGGGTACTACAATGAGCAGTTCTTC
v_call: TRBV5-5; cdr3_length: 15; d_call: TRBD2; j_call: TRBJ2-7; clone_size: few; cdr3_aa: CASSLGQRGRNEQYF; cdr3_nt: TGTGCCAGCAGCTTGGGCCAGCGGGGCAGGAACGAGCAGTACTTC
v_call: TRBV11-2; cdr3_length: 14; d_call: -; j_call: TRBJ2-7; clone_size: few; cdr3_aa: CASSLPPNLYEQYF; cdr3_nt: TGTGCCAGCAGCCTCCCCCCGAACCTCTACGAGCAGTACTTC
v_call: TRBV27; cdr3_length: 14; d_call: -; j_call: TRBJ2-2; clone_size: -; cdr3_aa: CASKVGFVTGELFF; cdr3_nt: TGTGCCAGCAAAGTCGGCTTCGTCACCGGGGAGCTGTTTTTT
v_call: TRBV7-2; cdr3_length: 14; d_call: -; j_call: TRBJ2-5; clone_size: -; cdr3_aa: CASSLAWHQETQYF; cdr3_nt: TGTGCCAGCAGCTTAGCTTGGCACCAAGAGACCCAGTACTTC
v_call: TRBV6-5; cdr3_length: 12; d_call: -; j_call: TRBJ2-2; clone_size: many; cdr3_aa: CASSYRVGELFF; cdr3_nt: TGTGCCAGCAGTTACAGGGTCGGGGAGCTGTTTTTT
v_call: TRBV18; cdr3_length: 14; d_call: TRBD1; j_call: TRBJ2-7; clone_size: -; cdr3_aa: CASSRGQGRDEQYF; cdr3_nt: TGTGCCAGCTCACGGGGACAGGGGCGGGACGAGCAGTACTTC
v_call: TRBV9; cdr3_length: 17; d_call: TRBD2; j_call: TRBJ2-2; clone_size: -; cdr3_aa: CASSVPRGGPNTGELFF; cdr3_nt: TGTGCCAGCAGCGTACCTCGGGGGGGACCCAACACCGGGGAGCTGTTTTTT
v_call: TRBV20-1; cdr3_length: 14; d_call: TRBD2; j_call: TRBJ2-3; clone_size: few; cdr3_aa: CSARLAGITDTQYF; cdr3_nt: TGCAGTGCTAGGTTAGCGGGGATTACAGATACGCAGTATTTT
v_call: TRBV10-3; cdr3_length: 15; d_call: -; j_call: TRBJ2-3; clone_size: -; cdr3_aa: CAIRDHIGSTDTQYF; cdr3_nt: TGTGCCATCAGGGACCATATAGGGAGCACAGATACGCAGTATTTT
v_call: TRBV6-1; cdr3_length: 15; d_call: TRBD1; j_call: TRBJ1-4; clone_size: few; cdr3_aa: CASSFRTGGNEKLFF; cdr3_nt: TGTGCCAGCAGCTTCAGGACAGGAGGGAATGAAAAACTGTTTTTT
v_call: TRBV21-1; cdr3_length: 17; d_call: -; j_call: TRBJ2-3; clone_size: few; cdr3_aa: CASSEGPPGQGKDTQYF; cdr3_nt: TGTGCCAGCAGCGAAGGTCCCCCGGGACAGGGTAAAGATACGCAGTATTTT
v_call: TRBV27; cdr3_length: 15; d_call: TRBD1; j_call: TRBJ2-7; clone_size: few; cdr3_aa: CASSLTGMSSYEQYF; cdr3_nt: TGTGCCAGCAGTTTGACAGGGATGAGCTCCTACGAGCAGTACTTC
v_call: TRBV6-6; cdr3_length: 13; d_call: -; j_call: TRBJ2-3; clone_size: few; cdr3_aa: CASSYSWTDTQYF; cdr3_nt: TGTGCCAGCAGTTACTCCTGGACAGATACGCAGTATTTT
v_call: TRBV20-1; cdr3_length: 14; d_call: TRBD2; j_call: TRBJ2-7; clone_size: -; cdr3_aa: CSARPLAGDYEQYF; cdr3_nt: TGCAGTGCTAGACCTCTAGCGGGGGACTACGAGCAGTACTTC